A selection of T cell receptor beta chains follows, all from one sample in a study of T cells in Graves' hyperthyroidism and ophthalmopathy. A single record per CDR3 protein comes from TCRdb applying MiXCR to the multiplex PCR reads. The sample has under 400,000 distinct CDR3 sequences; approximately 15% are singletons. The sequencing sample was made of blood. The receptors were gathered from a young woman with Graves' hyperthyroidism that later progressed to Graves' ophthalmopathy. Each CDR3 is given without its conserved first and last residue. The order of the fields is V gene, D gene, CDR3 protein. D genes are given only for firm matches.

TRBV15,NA,ATSRDSASYNEQF
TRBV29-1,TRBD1,SVEDLQGAFETQY
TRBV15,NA,ATSRGASYEQY
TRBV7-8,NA,ASSFSRATIQETQY
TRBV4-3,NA,ASSHRPSYEQY
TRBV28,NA,ASGGRVQY
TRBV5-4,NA,ASSRNPRSGYNEQF
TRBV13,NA,ASSLGGLGTDTQY
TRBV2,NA,ASSKGERTEAF
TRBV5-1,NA,ASSETTQSITDTQY
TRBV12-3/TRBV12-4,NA,ASSLDSGGAPYEQY
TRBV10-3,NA,AASGTTTTEAF
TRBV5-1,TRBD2,ASSPRGLAGGGYEQY
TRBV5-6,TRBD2,ASSVLAGGADTQY
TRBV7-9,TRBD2,ASSWTSTGESEQF
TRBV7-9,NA,ASSLSVRDPSATDTQY
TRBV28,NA,ASSGRSSPCEQY
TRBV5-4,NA,ASSREIGQTDTQY
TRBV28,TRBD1,ASSSHGQGATDTQY
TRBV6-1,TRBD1,ASRYRDRDPIDRGYT
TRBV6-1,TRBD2,ASKVGGPQLEQY
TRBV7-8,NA,ASTILNNNRNSPLH
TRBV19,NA,ASSIMGGMSYEQY
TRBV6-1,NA,ASSRSWIQETQY
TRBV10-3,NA,AISESTSSYNEQF
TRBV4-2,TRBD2,ASSQETSGRQYEQY
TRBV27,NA,ASSLRGGKNEQF
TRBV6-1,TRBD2,ASSPGLAENLETQY
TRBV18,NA,ASSPMSLSLSYEQY
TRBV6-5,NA,ASSYEGNKANVLT
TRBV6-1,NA,ASSPRGTSNSPLH
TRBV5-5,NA,ASSLGTRTTANYGYT
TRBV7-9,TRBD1,ASSARGPNQPQH
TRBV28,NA,ASSFNGPREQY
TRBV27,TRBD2,ASSFLAGADGEQY
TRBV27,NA,ASSTRGRNEQF
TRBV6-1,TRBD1,ASTFRDRVSYEQY
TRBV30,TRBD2,AWRPGLAGEEQY
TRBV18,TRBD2,ASSLDLAGGLYNEQF
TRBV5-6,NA,ASGSLARTRTLSEQF
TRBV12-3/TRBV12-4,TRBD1,ASRTGTGGDTQY
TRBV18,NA,ASSPPGGGALNYGYT
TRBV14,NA,ASSRGRGVGEQF
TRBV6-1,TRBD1,ASSPPTGWKNIQY
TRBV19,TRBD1,ASSKPHRGRAF
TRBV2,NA,ASSSVGDYGYT
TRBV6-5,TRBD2,ASTWTSGNGYEQY
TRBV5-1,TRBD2,ASSLVAGGPEEQY
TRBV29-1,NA,SVMRAPAYGYT
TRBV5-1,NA,ASSLTGVSYNEQF
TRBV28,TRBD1,ASSRRRQGAETQY